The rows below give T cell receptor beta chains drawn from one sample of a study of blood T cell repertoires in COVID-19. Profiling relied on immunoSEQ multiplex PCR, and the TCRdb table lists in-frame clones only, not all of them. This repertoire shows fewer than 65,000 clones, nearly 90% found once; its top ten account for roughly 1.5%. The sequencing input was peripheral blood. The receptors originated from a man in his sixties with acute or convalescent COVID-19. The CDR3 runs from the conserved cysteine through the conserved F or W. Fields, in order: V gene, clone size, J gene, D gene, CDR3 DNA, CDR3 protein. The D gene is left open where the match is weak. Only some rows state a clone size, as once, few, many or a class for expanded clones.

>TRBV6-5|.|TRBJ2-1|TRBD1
TGTGCCACCAGTTCAGGGACAGGGCGCAATGAGCAGTTCTTC
CATSSGTGRNEQFF
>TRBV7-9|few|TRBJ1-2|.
TGTGCCAGCAGCCAAAGCGGGGCAAATGGCTACACCTTC
CASSQSGANGYTF
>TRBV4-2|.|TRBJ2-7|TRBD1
TGTGCCAGCAGCCCCCCGCAAACCGGACAGGGGGCTAAAAAGGGCCCCTACGAGCAGTACTTC
CASSPPQTGQGAKKGPYEQYF
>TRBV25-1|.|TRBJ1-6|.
TGTGCCAGCAGTGAAACCGAGGTACTCAATTCACCCCTCCACTTT
CASSETEVLNSPLHF
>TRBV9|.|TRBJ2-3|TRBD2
TGTGCCAGCAGCCCCCTAGCGGGGGGGTTCACAGATACGCAGTATTTT
CASSPLAGGFTDTQYF
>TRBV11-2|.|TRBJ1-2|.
TGTGCCAGCAGCAAAGGGACGGCGGGGGGCTATGGCTACACCTTC
CASSKGTAGGYGYTF
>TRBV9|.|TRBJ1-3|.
TGTGCCAGCAGCGAGTCCCCGGGCTCTGGAAACACCATATATTTT
CASSESPGSGNTIYF
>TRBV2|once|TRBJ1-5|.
TGTGCCAGCAGTGAATACGGGTTTGGCAATCAGCCCCAGCATTTT
CASSEYGFGNQPQHF
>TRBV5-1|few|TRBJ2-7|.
TGCGCCAGCAGCTTGGGCCAGGGGCTTTCCTACGAGCAGTACTTC
CASSLGQGLSYEQYF
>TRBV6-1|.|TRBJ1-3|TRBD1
TGTGCCAGCAGTGCCCTACAGGGGTCTAGCTCTGGAAACACCATATATTTT
CASSALQGSSSGNTIYF
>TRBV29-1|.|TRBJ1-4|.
TGCAGCGTTGGGAATCTCAACGGGGAAAAACTGTTTTTT
CSVGNLNGEKLFF
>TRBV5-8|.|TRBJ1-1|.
TGTGCCAGCAGCGATCAAGGCAGGCTCAGCACTGAAGCTTTCTTT
CASSDQGRLSTEAFF
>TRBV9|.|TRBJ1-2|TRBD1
TGTGCCAGCAGCGGACGACCGACAGGGGGAGGCTATGGCTACACCTTC
CASSGRPTGGGYGYTF
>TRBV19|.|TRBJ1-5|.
TGTGCCAGTAGTATTGGGCGGGACGGGAACAATCAGCCCCAGCATTTT
CASSIGRDGNNQPQHF
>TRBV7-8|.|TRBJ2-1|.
TGTGCCAGCAGCTTTGGTGGACAGTACAATGAGCAGTTCTTC
CASSFGGQYNEQFF
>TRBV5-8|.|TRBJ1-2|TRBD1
TGTGCCAGCAGCCCTGGACAGGGGGCGGGTGGCTACACCTTC
CASSPGQGAGGYTF
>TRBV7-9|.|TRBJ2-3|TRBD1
TGTGCCAGCAGTTCTATGCGGGGACAGGGCATCGGTACGCAGTATTTT
CASSSMRGQGIGTQYF
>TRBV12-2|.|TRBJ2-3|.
TGTGCAAGTCGCTTGATTAGTCTAGCGGGGGCCCGAAATAACACAGATACGCAGTATTTT
CASRLISLAGARNNTDTQYF
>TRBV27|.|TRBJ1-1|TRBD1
TGTGCCAGCAGTTCCCCCCAGGGGGTGAACACTGAAGCTTTCTTT
CASSSPQGVNTEAFF
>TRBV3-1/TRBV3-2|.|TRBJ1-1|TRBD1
TGTGCCAGCAGCCAAGGACAGGGAACCACTGAAGCTTTCTTT
CASSQGQGTTEAFF
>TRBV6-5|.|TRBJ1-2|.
TGTGCCAGCGACGGGAACTATGGCTACACCTTC
CASDGNYGYTF
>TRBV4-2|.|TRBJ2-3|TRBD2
TGTGCCAGCAGCCAAGAGAAACTAGCGGGGGGCACAGATACGCAGTATTTT
CASSQEKLAGGTDTQYF
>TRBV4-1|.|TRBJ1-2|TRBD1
TGCGCCAGCAGCCAAGGACAGGGGAGCGGCTATGGCTACACCTTC
CASSQGQGSGYGYTF
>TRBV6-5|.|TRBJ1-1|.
TGTGCCACCAATATCCTGAACAGGGACACTGAAGCTTTCTTT
CATNILNRDTEAFF